This T cell receptor beta chain was profiled in a study of blood T cell repertoires in COVID-19. Study summary: The United States, Italy and Spain were the sources of the acute and convalescent COVID-19 samples.

TCRdb's table, derived via immunoSEQ multiplex PCR, lists solely in-frame clones and lacks some. In the table there are roughly 80,000 clones, approximately 79% of which are singletons. V was pared by 7 bases and J by 0 bases, with 14 bases between. This CDR3 region has 15 residues. The germline CDR1 and CDR2 sequences are LNHDA and SQIVND (reference sequence). Material: peripheral blood. The receptor comes from a man aged 65-85 years with active or convalescent COVID-19. The chain recombines TRBV19 with TRBJ2-3, with D uncertain. The CDR3 sequence: CASKKADTSTDTQYF. CDR3 nucleotides: TGTGCCAGTAAGAAGGCGGATACAAGCACAGATACGCAGTATTTT.